The 4 T cell receptor beta chains in this list originate from one sample, sequenced in a study. Each CDR3 protein gets one entry after TCRdb re-called the RT-PCR reads with MiXCR. The sample records approximately 720,000 distinct CDR3 sequences, 14% being singletons. The sequencing sample was made of memory CD4+ T cells from blood. The receptors here all came from a female donor in good health, serving as a healthy control.

A word on this clonotype: A much larger clone differs from this one at a single base, so this may be a read error. The V call is TRBV9, the J call TRBJ2-1; TRBD1 matches 9 bases. Germline CDR1 is SGDLS and CDR2 is YYNGEE. CDR3 size: 16 residues. The CDR3, as DNA: TGTGCCGGCAGCACCGAACAGGGGGCTGGTTCAGGGGAGCAGTTCTTC. This gives the protein CAGSTEQGAGSGEQFF.

This chain links TRBV5-1 with TRBJ2-1; 9 bases agree with TRBD2. J lost 7 bases, V lost 0 bases, and 5 bases had no gene match. Germline-derived CDR1 and CDR2 are SGHRS and YFSETQ. The length of the CDR3 is 15 residues. The CDR3 sequence is CASSLGGGRGNEQFF. The CDR3 nucleotides are TGCGCCAGCAGCTTGGGTGGCGGGAGGGGAAATGAGCAGTTCTTC.

The chain couples TRBV7-2 to TRBJ1-1; 8 positions match TRBD1. Germline assignment: CDR1 SGHTA and CDR2 FQGNSA. This CDR3 has 14 amino acids. Losses at the gene ends were 6 bases for V and 8 bases for J; bases not matched to a gene: 11. The CDR3 is CASRPDRASREAFF. The CDR3 nucleotides read TGTGCCAGCAGGCCGGACAGGGCTTCTCGAGAAGCTTTCTTT. Filled out from reference TRBV7-2 and TRBJ1-1, the complete variable domain reads GAGVSQSPSNKVTEKGKDVELRCDPISGHTALYWYRQSLGQGLEFLIYFQGNSAPDKSGLPSDRFSAERTGGSVSTLTIQRTQQEDSAVYLCASRPDRASREAFFGQGTRLTVV.

This clonotype was detected a few times. The chain couples TRBV15 to TRBJ1-1; no definite D call. V lost 0 bases to trimming and J lost 1 base, with 9 bases between them. The CDR3 spans 15 residues. Germline CDR1 and CDR2: LNHNV and YYDKDF (reference sequence). CDR3 sequence: CATSRDGLENTEAFF. CDR3 bases: TGTGCCACCAGCAGAGACGGACTGGAGAACACTGAAGCTTTCTTT.